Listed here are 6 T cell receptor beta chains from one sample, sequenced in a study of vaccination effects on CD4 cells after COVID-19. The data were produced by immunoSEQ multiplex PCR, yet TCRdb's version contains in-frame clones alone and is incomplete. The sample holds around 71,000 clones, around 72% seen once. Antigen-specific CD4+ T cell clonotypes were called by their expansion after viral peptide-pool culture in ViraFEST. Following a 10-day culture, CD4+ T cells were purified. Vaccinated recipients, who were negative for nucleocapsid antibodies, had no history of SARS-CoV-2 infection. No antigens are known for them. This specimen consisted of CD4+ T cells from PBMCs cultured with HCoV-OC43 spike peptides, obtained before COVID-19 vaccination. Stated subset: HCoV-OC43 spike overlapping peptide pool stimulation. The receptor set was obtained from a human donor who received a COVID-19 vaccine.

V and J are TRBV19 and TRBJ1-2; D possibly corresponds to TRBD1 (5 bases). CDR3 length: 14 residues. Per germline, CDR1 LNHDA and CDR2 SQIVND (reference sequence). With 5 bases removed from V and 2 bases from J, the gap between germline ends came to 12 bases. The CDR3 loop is CASSLGVENYGYTF. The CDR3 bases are TGTGCCAGTAGTCTAGGGGTAGAGAACTATGGCTACACCTTC.

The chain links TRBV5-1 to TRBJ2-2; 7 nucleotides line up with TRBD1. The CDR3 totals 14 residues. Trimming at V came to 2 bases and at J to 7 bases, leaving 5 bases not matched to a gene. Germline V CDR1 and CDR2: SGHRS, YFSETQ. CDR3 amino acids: CASSFQGDGGELFF. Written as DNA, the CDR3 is TGCGCCAGCAGCTTCCAGGGGGATGGCGGGGAGCTGTTTTTT.

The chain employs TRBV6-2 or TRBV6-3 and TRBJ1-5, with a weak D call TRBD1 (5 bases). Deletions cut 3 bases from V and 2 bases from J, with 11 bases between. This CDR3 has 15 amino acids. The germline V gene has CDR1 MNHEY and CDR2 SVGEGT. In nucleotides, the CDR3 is TGTGCCAGCAGTTATCGAGGGGATGGCAATCAGCCCCAGCATTTT. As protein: CASSYRGDGNQPQHF.

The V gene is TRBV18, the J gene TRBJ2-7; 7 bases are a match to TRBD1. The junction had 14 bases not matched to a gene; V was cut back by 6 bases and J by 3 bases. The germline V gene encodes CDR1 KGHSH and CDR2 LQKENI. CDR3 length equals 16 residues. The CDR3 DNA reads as TGTGCCAGCTCCCCGCGACAGGGATATTCCGACTACGAGCAGTACGTC. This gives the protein CASSPRQGYSDYEQYV.

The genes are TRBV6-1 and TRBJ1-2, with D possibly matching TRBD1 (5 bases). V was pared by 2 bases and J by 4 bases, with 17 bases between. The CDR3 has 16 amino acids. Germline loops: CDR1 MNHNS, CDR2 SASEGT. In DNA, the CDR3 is TGTGCCAGCAGTGAATCCAGGGTTGGAGCCTTCTATGGCTACACCTTC. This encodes CASSESRVGAFYGYTF.

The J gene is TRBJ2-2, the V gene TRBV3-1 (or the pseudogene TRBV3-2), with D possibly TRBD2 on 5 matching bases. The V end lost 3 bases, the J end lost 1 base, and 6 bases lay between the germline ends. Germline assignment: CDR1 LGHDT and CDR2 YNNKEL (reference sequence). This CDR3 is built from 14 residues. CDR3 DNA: TGTGCCAGCAGCCAGAGCGGGAACACCGGGGAGCTGTTTTTT. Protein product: CASSQSGNTGELFF.